Each of the 7 T cell receptor beta chains below was sequenced from the same sample in a study of neurological immune-mediated disorders. In TCRdb, the 5' RACE reads were re-called with MiXCR into one record per CDR3 protein. The sample holds more than 50,000 distinct CDR3 sequences; 3.7% are singletons and the top ten take 2.2%. The material sequenced was PBMCs. These receptors originate from a woman between 50 and 59 years old with multiple sclerosis.

This clonotype was picked up many times. The genes are TRBV10-2 and TRBJ1-5; D may be TRBD1 (6 bases). CDR3 length: 15 residues. Germline-derived CDR1 and CDR2 are WSHSY and SAAADI. V was trimmed by 6 bases and J by 0 bases, leaving 12 bases between them. In nucleotides, the CDR3 is TGCGCCAGCAGGACAGGAGGGTATAGCAATCAGCCCCAGCATTTT. Protein: CASRTGGYSNQPQHF.

This clonotype came up many times. Without the conserved terminal phenylalanine or tryptophan, this CDR3 likely stems from a read error. The chain combines TRBV5-1 with TRBJ2-1; 8 bases align to TRBD2. Germline CDR1 and CDR2: SGHRS and YFSETQ. The CDR3 is 14 amino acids. Trimming took 2 bases from V and 6 from J; bases not matched to a gene: 4. In nucleotides, the CDR3 is TGCGCCAGCAGCTTTTACGGGAGGGGCAATGAGCAGTTCAAC. Translation gives CASSFYGRGNEQFN.

This clonotype was counted ten times or more. The chain combines TRBV9 with TRBJ2-1; 12 bases are shared with TRBD1. Losses at the gene ends were 5 bases for V and 7 bases for J; bases not matched to a gene: 7. Germline lookup yields CDR1 SGDLS and CDR2 YYNGEE. The CDR3 runs 15 residues. In DNA, the CDR3 is TGTGCCAGCAGTGCGGGACAGGGGGCGCTTAATGAGCAGTTCTTC. Its translation: CASSAGQGALNEQFF.

This clonotype was detected a few times. CDR3 loop: CASSQESETQYF. In DNA, the CDR3 is TGTGCCAGCAGCCAAGAGAGCGAGACCCAGTACTTC. This chain uses TRBV14 with TRBJ2-5; D not resolved. CDR1 SGHDN and CDR2 FVKESK come from the germline V gene. The V gene lost 0 bases and the J gene lost 5 bases, with 4 bases spanning the gap. CDR3 length: 12 residues.

This clonotype was seen at least ten times. This chain joins TRBV4-3 and TRBJ2-2, with 8 nucleotides matching TRBD2. The V and J ends lost 3 bases and 6 bases, in that order; junction bases with no gene match: 12. Germline CDR1 is LGHNA and CDR2 is YSLEER. The CDR3 covers 17 residues. CDR3 sequence reads: CASSQLVGSGIAGELFF. Written as DNA, the CDR3 is TGCGCCAGCAGCCAGCTAGTGGGTAGCGGGATAGCCGGGGAGCTGTTTTTT.

This clonotype was detected many times. The rearrangement links TRBV4-2 to TRBJ2-7; 13 bases match TRBD2. This CDR3 is built from 20 residues. Germline V gene data show CDR1 as LGHNA and CDR2 as YNFKEQ. Trimming cost V 1 base and J 0 bases; bases outside gene matches: 12. CDR3 coding DNA: TGTGCCAGCAGCCAAGGGCAGACTAGCGGGAGGACAATTAACTCCTACGAGCAGTACTTC. It codes for CASSQGQTSGRTINSYEQYF.

This clonotype was detected ten times or more. The rearrangement joins TRBV29-1 to TRBJ2-1; 12 nucleotides line up with TRBD2. Germline V gene lookup returns CDR1 SQVTM and CDR2 ANQGSEA. This CDR3 has 17 residues. V shed 3 bases, J shed 0 bases, and the junction held 6 bases outside the gene matches. This CDR3 reads CSVEGLAGGSSYNEQFF. Here the CDR3 DNA reads TGCAGCGTTGAGGGGCTAGCGGGAGGGAGCTCCTACAATGAGCAGTTCTTC.